Below are 26 T cell receptor beta chains sequenced from a single sample in a study of cytomegalovirus exposure and HLA in healthy donors. With 60 Vbeta and 13 Jbeta primers, the PCR was carried out. TCRdb keeps only in-frame clones here, not all; method: immunoSEQ multiplex PCR. This table has 100,000 to 150,000 clones, about two thirds appearing once. Sequenced: PBMCs. Receptors originate from a man under 40 in good health and CMV-seronegative.

Note on this clone: Other DNA sequences in the sample encode the same CDR3. The rearrangement links TRBV5-1 to TRBJ2-3; TRBD2 matches 7 bases. V lost 4 bases and J lost 3; bases outside the gene matches: 5. The germline V gene encodes CDR1 SGHRS and CDR2 YFSETQ. The CDR3 contains 14 residues. CDR3 residues: CASSLGGGTDTQYF. The CDR3 nucleotides are TGCGCCAGCAGCCTTGGCGGGGGTACAGATACGCAGTATTTT.

The chain recombines TRBV5-1 with TRBJ2-3, with 9 positions matching TRBD1. The CDR3 contains 15 residues. CDR1 and CDR2 (germline): SGHRS, YFSETQ. The junction had 1 base not matched to a gene; V was cut back by 2 bases and J by 0 bases. The CDR3, as DNA: TGCGCCAGCAGCTTACAGGGGGCAAGCACAGATACGCAGTATTTT. Its protein product is CASSLQGASTDTQYF.

This clone was observed a handful of times. CDR3 in DNA: TGTGCCAGCAGTCCGTTCGGGTCGGATACGCAGTATTTT. Protein sequence: CASSPFGSDTQYF. The chain uses TRBV21-1 and TRBJ2-3; TRBD2 is the table's D call, not checked against the DNA. TRBV21-1 counts as a pseudogene. The CDR3 runs 13 residues.

CDR3 sequence: CASSLGTSGGEQNSGTQYF. The CDR3, as DNA: TGTGCCAGCAGCCTCGGGACTAGCGGGGGGGAACAGAATAGTGGTACGCAGTATTTT. The J gene is TRBJ2-3, the V gene TRBV4-2; 16 bases are shared with TRBD2. Germline CDR1 and CDR2: LGHNA and YNFKEQ. CDR3 length: 19 amino acids. V lost 4 bases to trimming and J lost 8 bases; unmatched junction nucleotides: 15.

This clone was observed a handful of times. The chain links TRBV11-2 to TRBJ1-3; no clear D. Per germline, CDR1 SGHAT and CDR2 FQNNGV. Trimming took 3 bases from V and 8 from J, leaving 14 bases between them. This CDR3 contains 14 residues. The CDR3 spells CASSFASGLDTIYF. DNA for the CDR3: TGTGCCAGCAGCTTTGCATCCGGGTTGGACACCATATATTTT.

The chain carries TRBV5-1 and TRBJ2-5; TRBD1 agrees at 7 bases. The germline gives CDR1 SGHRS, CDR2 YFSETQ. V shed 4 bases and J 5 bases; nucleotides not matched to a gene: 5. This CDR3 comprises 13 residues. This CDR3 reads CASSKRGQETQYF. In DNA form, the CDR3 reads TGCGCCAGCAGCAAGAGGGGGCAGGAGACCCAGTACTTC.

The V call is TRBV7-2, the J call TRBJ2-3, with 13 bases that match TRBD2. V lost 6 bases, J lost 1 base, and 7 bases stayed unmatched. This CDR3 spans 17 amino acids. Germline CDR1 and CDR2: SGHTA and FQGNSA. In DNA, the CDR3 is TGTGCCAGCAGGCCCCGACTAGCGGGGGGTGGCACAGATACGCAGTATTTT. Residues: CASRPRLAGGGTDTQYF.

This clone is judged medium-sized. The rearrangement links TRBV10-3 to TRBJ1-1; TRBD1 might be the D (6 bases). The CDR3 extends over 14 amino acids. Germline V gives CDR1 ENHRY, CDR2 SYGVKD. The ends were cut back, 11 bases at V and 0 bases at J, with 16 bases in the middle. The CDR3: CAATVGAMNTEAFF. The CDR3 bases are TGTGCCGCCACAGTGGGGGCGATGAACACTGAAGCTTTCTTT.

This clone occurred a few times. The CDR3 nucleotides read TGTGCCAGCAGCTACGATATCGGGGGGGCCACAGATACGCAGTATTTT. Its protein is CASSYDIGGATDTQYF. The chain has TRBV5-6 and TRBJ2-3; TRBD2 aligns across 8 bases. CDR1 is SGHDT, CDR2 YYEEEE, per germline. This CDR3 is 16 amino acids long. The J segment lost 2 bases and the V segment lost 3 bases, leaving 8 bases of the junction unmatched. Full variable domain (outside the CDR3, taken from reference TRBV5-6 and TRBJ2-3): DAGVTQSPTHLIKTRGQQVTLRCSPKSGHDTVSWYQQALGQGPQFIFQYYEEEERQRGNFPDRFSGHQFPNYSSELNVNALLLGDSALYLCASSYDIGGATDTQYFGPGTRLTVL.

The chain carries TRBV6-6 and TRBJ1-5; D not certain. V lost 10 bases to trimming and J lost 2 bases, with 12 bases between them. There are 13 residues in the CDR3. CDR1 is MNHNY and CDR2 is SVGAGI in the germline V gene (reference sequence). The CDR3 bases are TGTGCCATCACGCTCGGGGGCAATCAGCCCCAGCATTTT. Amino acids: CAITLGGNQPQHF.

The CDR3 sequence: CASSDLTSYNEQFF. In DNA, the CDR3 is TGCGCCAGCAGTGACCTGACATCGTACAATGAGCAGTTCTTC. The chain couples TRBV10-2 to TRBJ2-1; no clear D. Per germline, CDR1 WSHSY and CDR2 SAAADI. Between the trimmed V and J ends, which lost 3 bases and 4 bases, there was a span of 10 bases. This CDR3 spans 14 amino acids.

This chain joins TRBV11-2 and TRBJ1-1, with 7 bases fitting TRBD1. In germline, CDR1 is SGHAT, CDR2 FQNNGV. The CDR3 runs 15 residues. The V and J ends lost 1 base and 3 bases, in that order; junction bases with no gene match: 5. CDR3 in amino acids: CASSLVGRGYTEAFF. DNA of the CDR3: TGTGCCAGCAGCTTAGTTGGCAGGGGGTACACTGAAGCTTTCTTT.

In its sample, this clone was seen a few times. The chain joins TRBV27 to TRBJ1-5; 9 bases agree with TRBD1. V was clipped by 2 bases and J by 2 bases; unmatched bases: 4. The CDR3 loop spans 16 amino acids. The V gene's germline CDR1 is MNHEY and CDR2 SMNVEV (reference sequence). The CDR3 DNA sequence: TGTGCCAGCAGTTTAAAGGGACAGGGTGGCAATCAGCCCCAGCATTTT. It specifies CASSLKGQGGNQPQHF.

This clone has a single count. Here the CDR3 reads CASSQAWDRGLNEQFF. DNA for the CDR3: TGTGCCAGCAGCCAAGCGTGGGACAGGGGATTAAATGAGCAGTTCTTC. V usage is TRBV4-2 and J usage is TRBJ2-1, with 10 bases lining up with TRBD1. Trimming removed 1 base from V and 7 bases from J; junction bases left unmatched: 7. Germline V gene data show CDR1 as LGHNA and CDR2 as YNFKEQ. The CDR3 totals 16 residues.

To note about this clone: The identical CDR3 is also encoded by other nucleotide sequences in the sample. This rearrangement joins TRBV5-1 to TRBJ1-1, with D hard to call. Germline lookup yields CDR1 SGHRS and CDR2 YFSETQ. The V end lost 0 bases, the J end lost 0 bases, and 9 bases lay between the germline ends. The CDR3 spans 15 residues. CDR3 DNA sequence: TGCGCCAGCAGCTTGGGTCGGGTAATGAACACTGAAGCTTTCTTT. Protein sequence: CASSLGRVMNTEAFF.

The rearrangement links TRBV10-1 to TRBJ2-3, with a possible D match to TRBD1 (5 bases). Trimming cost V 6 bases and J 6 bases, with 13 bases left between them. The CDR3 runs to 13 residues. Germline-derived CDR1 and CDR2 are WNHNN and SYGVQD (reference sequence). In nucleotides, the CDR3 is TGCGCCAGCAGCCCCGCAGGGTACGATACGCAGTATTTT. This encodes CASSPAGYDTQYF.

This clone came up a few times. J is TRBJ1-2 and V is TRBV6-1; 7 bases align to TRBD1. The ends lost 5 bases at V and 2 bases at J; junction bases unmatched: 5. This CDR3 has 14 amino acids. Germline lookup yields CDR1 MNHNS and CDR2 SASEGT. The CDR3 region is CASSPQTGNYGYTF. The DNA for the CDR3 is TGTGCCAGCAGTCCTCAGACAGGGAACTATGGCTACACCTTC.

This chain joins TRBV5-4 and TRBJ2-5; TRBD2 agrees at 8 bases. The V gene's germline CDR1 is SGHNT and CDR2 YYREEE (reference sequence). This CDR3 comprises 15 residues. The J segment lost 6 bases and the V segment lost 4 bases, leaving 11 bases of the junction unmatched. The chain's CDR3 is CASSATGGAEKTQYF. CDR3 DNA: TGTGCCAGCAGCGCCACGGGGGGGGCGGAAAAGACCCAGTACTTC. The full variable domain, in which reference TRBV5-4 and TRBJ2-5 provide the parts outside the CDR3, is ETGVTQSPTHLIKTRGQQVTLRCSSQSGHNTVSWYQQALGQGPQFIFQYYREEENGRGNFPPRFSGLQFPNYSSELNVNALELDDSALYLCASSATGGAEKTQYFGPGTRLLVL.

This clone was found once. The sample has other DNA sequences that encode this CDR3 too. This chain connects TRBV7-9 to TRBJ2-7; D ambiguous. Per the germline V gene, CDR1 is SEHNR and CDR2 is FQNEAQ (reference sequence). This CDR3 contains 12 residues. Between the trimmed V and J ends, which lost 5 bases and 1 base, there was a span of 6 bases. The CDR3 spells CASSPLSYEQYF. CDR3 coding DNA: TGTGCCAGCAGCCCCCTATCCTACGAGCAGTACTTC.

The J gene is TRBJ2-3, the V gene TRBV11-2; TRBD2 aligns across 10 bases. V lost 2 bases to trimming and J lost 4 bases; unmatched junction nucleotides: 9. CDR1 is SGHAT, CDR2 FQNNGV, per germline. CDR3 length equals 17 residues. The CDR3 sequence is CASSLTTLAGSADTQYF. Written as DNA, the CDR3 is TGTGCCAGCAGCTTAACCACACTAGCGGGGAGCGCAGATACGCAGTATTTT.

This chain uses TRBV9 with TRBJ2-3; possibly TRBD2 for D (6 bases). The germline V gene encodes CDR1 SGDLS and CDR2 YYNGEE. The V gene lost 3 bases and the J gene lost 7 bases, with 15 bases spanning the gap. CDR3 length: 14 residues. CDR3 residues: CASSATNWDYTQYF. The CDR3, as DNA: TGTGCCAGCAGCGCCACGAACTGGGACTATACGCAGTATTTT.

J is TRBJ2-3 and V is TRBV2, with a tentative D call TRBD2 (6 bases). CDR1 is SNHLY, CDR2 FYNNEI, per germline. V was pared by 6 bases and J by 0 bases, with 10 bases between. The CDR3 is made up of 14 amino acids. The DNA for the CDR3 is TGTGCCAGCAGGGTCGGGGGAAGCACAGATACGCAGTATTTT. The encoded protein is CASRVGGSTDTQYF.

The chain recombines TRBV27 with TRBJ2-5; D gene uncertain. Germline V gives CDR1 MNHEY, CDR2 SMNVEV (reference sequence). Deletions cut 7 bases from V and 5 bases from J, with 8 bases between. There are 11 residues in the CDR3. CDR3 protein: CASTLGETQYF. Written as DNA, the CDR3 is TGTGCCAGCACCCTCGGGGAGACCCAGTACTTC.

The CDR3 DNA reads as TGTGCCAGCAGTTTTGGGGGGACCACAGATACGCAGTATTTT. Translating gives CASSFGGTTDTQYF. The chain is built from TRBV28 and TRBJ2-3; the D gene is possibly TRBD2 (6 bases). V dropped 3 bases and J dropped 2 bases, with 9 bases sitting between them. This CDR3 has 14 residues. The germline V gene encodes CDR1 MDHEN and CDR2 SYDVKM.

The sample holds a few counts of this clone. This chain uses TRBV5-1 with TRBJ2-7; 8 nucleotides match TRBD1. Germline assignment: CDR1 SGHRS and CDR2 YFSETQ. CDR3 length equals 16 residues. Losses at the gene ends were 4 bases for V and 0 bases for J; bases not matched to a gene: 9. CDR3 sequence reads: CASSGSRDRSSYEQYF. The CDR3 DNA is TGCGCCAGCAGCGGCTCCCGGGACAGGAGCTCCTACGAGCAGTACTTC. The full variable domain, rest sourced from reference TRBV5-1 and TRBJ2-7, is KAGVTQTPRYLIKTRGQQVTLSCSPISGHRSVSWYQQTPGQGLQFLFEYFSETQRNKGNFPGRFSGRQFSNSRSEMNVSTLELGDSALYLCASSGSRDRSSYEQYFGPGTRLTVT.

The chain combines TRBV29-1 with TRBJ2-7; 8 nucleotides line up with TRBD2. The germline V gene encodes CDR1 SQVTM and CDR2 ANQGSEA. There are 15 residues in the CDR3. Germline trimming cut 4 bases from V and 3 bases from J; bases unmatched to any gene: 11. Here the CDR3 reads CSVGGEGGGFYEQYF. CDR3 sequence (DNA): TGCAGCGTTGGTGGTGAGGGCGGGGGGTTCTACGAGCAGTACTTC.